This T cell receptor (beta chain) was documented in a study of identical twins. The study's findings and limits: Zero-insertion analyses were open to partial confounding by invariant MAIT and iNKT cells.

Of note for this clonotype: Its target is not known.

A universal primer site arose from template switching, and cDNA bore unique molecular identifiers. One entry per CDR3 protein, called by TCRdb with MiXCR from the 5' RACE reads. The data contain around 510,000 distinct CDR3 sequences, 13% to 15% of them seen just once; the ten biggest clones take up around 0.98%. CDR1 is SGHTA, CDR2 FQGNSA, per germline. V shed 1 base and J 5 bases; nucleotides not matched to a gene: 3. The CDR3 length is 15 residues. This same sample was also part of a study on yellow fever vaccine responses in identical twins. That investigation notes: A vaccine T cell response that seemed partly convergent and partly personalized was reported in twins.

The receptor was isolated from a woman younger than 35 in good health. The chain employs TRBV7-2 and TRBJ2-7, with 12 bases lining up with TRBD1. Sequencing input: CD4+ T cells sorted from blood. The CDR3 DNA follows: TGTGCCAGCAGCTTAGGGGGACAGGGGGCCGACGAGCAGTACTTC. It specifies CASSLGGQGADEQYF.